A selection of T cell receptor beta chains follows, all from one sample in a study of CD8 T cells in Susac syndrome. TCRdb reanalysed the immunoSEQ multiplex PCR reads using MiXCR and keeps one entry per CDR3 protein. The table has about 200,000 distinct CDR3 sequences, over 85% seen once. The sample was CD4+ T cells from PBMCs. The receptors come from a human donor in good health. The CDR3 runs from the conserved cysteine through the conserved F or W. Fields, in order: clone size, D gene, V gene, J gene, CDR3 DNA, CDR3 protein. D genes are given only for firm matches. Size is stated for part of the rows, as once, few or many counts, or as a class when the clone is expanded.

>NA|TRBD2|TRBV29-1|TRBJ2-1
TGCAGCGTCGGACTAGCGGGCTTGAGCTCCTACAATGAGCAGTTCTTC
CSVGLAGLSSYNEQFF
>NA|TRBD1|TRBV30|TRBJ2-1
TGTGCCTACAACCGGGACAGGGCAGTCGATGAGCAGTTCTTC
CAYNRDRAVDEQFF
>NA|NA|TRBV9|TRBJ2-7
TGTGCCAGCAGCGTAGGGTCTAGCCTCTACGAGCAGTACTTC
CASSVGSSLYEQYF
>NA|NA|TRBV7-9|TRBJ1-1
TGTGCCAGCAGCTTAGGCGAGGTGAACACTGAAGCTTTCTTT
CASSLGEVNTEAFF
>NA|TRBD1|TRBV30|TRBJ2-5
TGTGCCTGGAGTGGGGGGACAGTGTCCCAGTACTTC
CAWSGGTVSQYF
>NA|NA|TRBV30|TRBJ2-3
TGTGCCTGGAGTCCGGTGGGGGCGAGTACAGATACGCAGTATTTT
CAWSPVGASTDTQYF
>NA|NA|TRBV9|TRBJ1-4
TGTGCCAGCAGCGCGGGACCCAGGAATGAAAAACTGTTTTTT
CASSAGPRNEKLFF
>NA|NA|TRBV14|TRBJ1-2
TGTGCCAGCAGCCAATCCAGGGGAGGCTATGGCTACACCTTC
CASSQSRGGYGYTF
>NA|TRBD1|TRBV14|TRBJ1-1
TGTGCCAGCAGCCCTTGGGACAGTGAAGCTTTCTTT
CASSPWDSEAFF
>NA|TRBD2|TRBV20-1|TRBJ2-3
TGCAGTGCTCCCTCCCCCTCTAGCGGGAGGCTAGATACGCAGTATTTT
CSAPSPSSGRLDTQYF
>NA|NA|TRBV19|TRBJ1-1
TGTGCCAGTAGTATCCAGGGCGACGAGAAAGCTTTCTTT
CASSIQGDEKAFF
>NA|NA|TRBV6-5|TRBJ2-2
TGTGCAGCCGGGACGGGGAACACCGGGGAGCTGTTTTTT
CAAGTGNTGELFF
>NA|TRBD2|TRBV29-1|TRBJ2-3
TGCAGCGTTGACGCGGGGGACCCTAGCACAGATACGCAGTATTTT
CSVDAGDPSTDTQYF
>NA|TRBD1|TRBV27|TRBJ1-2
TGTGCCAGCAGGCGACAGGGGACGTCTTATGGCTACACCTTC
CASRRQGTSYGYTF
>NA|TRBD1|TRBV14|TRBJ2-5
TGTGCCAGCAGCCCGGACAGGTTCATCGTAGAGACCCAGTACTTC
CASSPDRFIVETQYF
>NA|NA|TRBV6-2/TRBV6-3|TRBJ2-1
TGTGCCAGCAGCGTTCGGGGATTGGGCTACAATGAGCAGTTCTTC
CASSVRGLGYNEQFF
>NA|NA|TRBV3-1|TRBJ2-1
TGTGCCAGCAGCCAAGACCCCCCGGAACTTCATCTGACGAATGAGCAGTTCTTC
CASSQDPPELHLTNEQFF
>NA|NA|TRBV29-1|TRBJ1-1
TGCAGCGTTGAAGCATCAGGTTGGACTGAAGCTTTCTTT
CSVEASGWTEAFF
>NA|NA|TRBV2|TRBJ2-7
TGTGCCAGCAGTGGACCGCGGGGGCCCTACGAGCAGTACTTC
CASSGPRGPYEQYF
>NA|TRBD2|TRBV4-1|TRBJ2-1
TGCGCCAGCAGCCAATCGGGACTAGCGGCCTACAATGAGCAGTTCTTC
CASSQSGLAAYNEQFF
>few|NA|TRBV27|TRBJ1-5
TGTGCCAGCAGTCCAGACAGATATCAGCCCCAGCATTTT
CASSPDRYQPQHF
>NA|TRBD2|TRBV29-1|TRBJ2-3
TGCAGCGTCTCGGAGGGGACTAGCGGGAGGGCCGGCCCGCAGTATTTT
CSVSEGTSGRAGPQYF
>NA|NA|TRBV15|TRBJ2-6
TGTGCCACCAGCAGAGATCGGGAACCTGGGGCCAACGTCCTGACTTTC
CATSRDREPGANVLTF
>NA|NA|TRBV2|TRBJ2-5
TGTGCCAGCAGTGAGGCGCGGCAAGAGACCCAGTACTTC
CASSEARQETQYF
>NA|NA|TRBV20-1|TRBJ1-1
TGCAGTGCTAGAGACAGCGCAACCTATGAACATAATGAAGCTTTCTTT
CSARDSATYEHNEAFF
>NA|NA|TRBV3-1|TRBJ2-1
TGTGCCAGCACTGTGGACGCCCGCAATGAGCAGTTCTTC
CASTVDARNEQFF
>NA|TRBD1|TRBV18|TRBJ1-2
TGTGCCAGCTCACCTCCGGGACAGGGCGACTATGGCTACACCTTC
CASSPPGQGDYGYTF
>NA|NA|TRBV9|TRBJ2-1
TGTGCCAGCAGCCCCGCCGTGTGGGGCTCCATAGATGAGCAGTTCTTC
CASSPAVWGSIDEQFF
>NA|NA|TRBV24-1|TRBJ2-1
TGTGCCACCAGTGATTTAGGGCTAGCCGGAAATGAGCAGTTCTTC
CATSDLGLAGNEQFF
>NA|TRBD1|TRBV9|TRBJ2-5
TGTGCCAGCAGCCCCCGGGACAGGGGCGAGGAGACCCAGTACTTC
CASSPRDRGEETQYF
>NA|NA|TRBV6-1|TRBJ1-1
TGTGCCAGCAGTGAACCGCCTTCTGAAGCTTTCTTT
CASSEPPSEAFF
>NA|NA|TRBV29-1|TRBJ1-2
TGCAGCGTTGAGGGAACGGGCGGCTACACCTTC
CSVEGTGGYTF
>NA|TRBD2|TRBV24-1|TRBJ2-1
TGTGCCACCAGAGCGGGAGTAGGTGAGCAGTTCTTC
CATRAGVGEQFF
>NA|NA|TRBV14|TRBJ1-2
TGTGCCAGCAGCTGGGGACCTGATGGCTACACCTTC
CASSWGPDGYTF
>NA|NA|TRBV5-4|TRBJ2-3
TGTGCCAGCAGCTTGCGACAGTCAGATACGCAGTATTTT
CASSLRQSDTQYF
>NA|NA|TRBV30|TRBJ2-5
TGTGCCTGGAGCCAAGGCCCGAGAGGAGAGACCCAGTACTTC
CAWSQGPRGETQYF
>NA|NA|TRBV7-2|TRBJ2-7
TGTGCCAGCAGTGGGGGGTTGGAGCAGTACTTC
CASSGGLEQYF
>NA|NA|TRBV7-2|TRBJ2-3
TGTGCCAGCAGCCCGACCGAGCGGGATACGCAGTATTTT
CASSPTERDTQYF
>NA|NA|TRBV24-1|TRBJ2-2
TGTGCCACCAGTGATCCCACTGTGGGTACCGGGGAGCTGTTTTTT
CATSDPTVGTGELFF
>NA|NA|TRBV5-4|TRBJ1-1
TGTGCCAGCAGCACCCCGGGTAAAGGGACTGAAGCTTTCTTT
CASSTPGKGTEAFF
>once|TRBD1|TRBV2|TRBJ1-2
TGTGCCAGCAGTGCGGGACAGTTGTATGGCTACACCTTC
CASSAGQLYGYTF
>once|NA|TRBV20-1|TRBJ1-5
TGCAGTGCTAGAGATCGTCAGCCCCAGCATTTT
CSARDRQPQHF
>NA|NA|TRBV4-3|TRBJ2-1
TGCGCCAGCAGCCCCTGGGCAGGAAGAGGGGGGAGGAATGAGCAGTTCTTC
CASSPWAGRGGRNEQFF
>NA|NA|TRBV7-9|TRBJ1-4
TGTGCCAGCAGCGCCCAGATACGACAGAGGGTAGCAAAACTGTTTTTT
CASSAQIRQRVAKLFF
>NA|NA|TRBV27|TRBJ2-3
TGTGCCAGCAGTTTCTCACCACCGGATACGCAGTATTTT
CASSFSPPDTQYF
>NA|TRBD2|TRBV5-5|TRBJ2-2
TGTGCCAGCAGCTTCGCGGGAGGGAAGGCCGGGGAGCTGTTTTTT
CASSFAGGKAGELFF
>NA|NA|TRBV5-1|TRBJ2-3
TGCGCCAGCAGCTTGGCTGGTGATCCGCAGTATTTT
CASSLAGDPQYF
>NA|NA|TRBV12-3/TRBV12-4|TRBJ2-7
TGTGCCAGCAGTTTAGGCAGAACCTACGAGCAGTACTTC
CASSLGRTYEQYF
>NA|NA|TRBV18|TRBJ2-7
TGTGCCAGCTCACCAGGGGGCTCCTACGAGCAGTACTTC
CASSPGGSYEQYF
>NA|NA|TRBV29-1|TRBJ1-4
TGCAGCGTGGCAACAGAGGCTGAAAAACTGTTTTTT
CSVATEAEKLFF
>NA|NA|TRBV12-3/TRBV12-4|TRBJ2-1
TGTGCCAGTAACAGAGTATCCTACAATGAGCAGTTCTTC
CASNRVSYNEQFF